The source of this TCR beta chain is a study of cytomegalovirus exposure and HLA in healthy donors. Findings and caveats of the study: Most TCR sequences were rare, but some public TCRs occurred in many donors. The tendency of first-cohort TCR clusters to co-occur in the 90 to 150 validation repertoires was the finding of a later analysis.

Points on this clone: Its antigen is unidentified.

Here immunoSEQ multiplex PCR was the method, and the copy in TCRdb shows in-frame clones only, minus some. The repertoire holds fewer than 200,000 clones, about 90% seen once, with under 7% in the top ten. Material: PBMCs. This sequence originates from a young woman in good health and CMV-seronegative.

The CDR3 sequence: CASSTPGLAVIGQFF. CDR3 nucleotides: TGTGCCAGCAGCACTCCGGGACTAGCCGTGATTGGGCAGTTCTTC. V is TRBV7-9 and J is TRBJ2-1; 9 bases fit TRBD2. The J segment lost 12 bases and the V segment lost 5 bases, leaving 14 bases of the junction unmatched. The germline CDR1 and CDR2 sequences are SEHNR and FQNEAQ (reference sequence). The CDR3 consists of 15 residues.